These T cell receptor beta chains were read from a single sample in a study of breast tumors, draining lymph nodes, adjacent tissues. MiXCR, applied by TCRdb to the multiplex PCR reads, yields one record per CDR3 protein. The sample carries about 24,000 distinct CDR3 sequences, about 70% recorded once. The sequenced sample was tumor-adjacent breast tissue. All receptors derive from a female donor with breast cancer. Some clones in this sample may be carry-over from other donors' samples. CDR3s include the opening cysteine and the closing phenylalanine or tryptophan. A D gene is named only where the DNA matches it firmly. Expanded clones get a size class; other rows say once, few or many, or leave the size out.

>TRBV7-9|.|TRBJ1-2|.
CASTSSKANYGYTF
TGTGCCAGCACGTCGAGTAAGGCCAACTATGGCTACACCTTC
>TRBV20-1|TRBD2|TRBJ2-7|once
CSARVAGGPSEQYF
TGCAGTGCTAGAGTAGCGGGAGGGCCAAGTGAGCAGTACTTC
>TRBV6-1|.|TRBJ1-2|many
CASSDMGRTSNYGYTF
TGTGCCAGCAGTGATATGGGACGTACCTCTAACTATGGCTACACCTTC
>TRBV20-1|.|TRBJ2-5|.
CSASRRDWYQETQYF
TGCAGTGCTAGTCGGCGGGATTGGTACCAAGAGACCCAGTACTTC
>TRBV4-1|.|TRBJ2-7|.
CASSSGMDPLEQYF
TGCGCCAGCAGCTCGGGCATGGATCCCCTCGAGCAGTACTTC
>TRBV28|.|TRBJ2-7|.
CASSWSAAGYEQYF
TGTGCCAGCAGTTGGTCGGCCGCCGGCTACGAGCAGTACTTC
>TRBV27|.|TRBJ2-7|many
CASSSLGRGGYEQYF
TGTGCCAGCTCTAGTTTGGGAAGAGGGGGTTACGAGCAGTACTTC
>TRBV12-3/TRBV12-4|TRBD2|TRBJ2-1|.
CASRPGLAGGAEQFF
TGTGCCAGCAGGCCGGGACTAGCGGGAGGGGCTGAGCAGTTCTTC
>TRBV4-2|TRBD2|TRBJ2-5|medium-sized
CASSQEAGGATGGSETQYF
TGTGCCAGCAGCCAAGAGGCGGGGGGGGCCACCGGGGGGTCAGAGACCCAGTACTTC
>TRBV2|TRBD1|TRBJ1-2|.
CASSTDRAGYTF
TGTGCCAGCAGTACGGACAGGGCTGGCTACACCTTC
>TRBV7-3|TRBD2|TRBJ2-2|once
CASSVWPAGYTGELFF
TGTGCCAGCAGCGTCTGGCCAGCGGGGTACACCGGGGAGCTGTTTTTT
>TRBV5-1|.|TRBJ2-7|.
CASSPYDRTSFGYPLDEQYF
TGCGCCAGCAGCCCATACGACCGCACTAGTTTCGGATACCCCCTAGACGAGCAGTACTTC
>TRBV20-1|.|TRBJ2-1|.
CSADYDNGNEQFF
TGCAGTGCGGACTACGACAACGGGAATGAGCAGTTCTTC
>TRBV6-4|.|TRBJ1-5|medium-sized
CASSAGKDQPQHF
TGTGCCAGCAGTGCGGGGAAAGACCAGCCCCAGCATTTT
>TRBV6-6|.|TRBJ2-3|.
CASSYSSGTDTQYF
TGTGCCAGCAGTTACTCTAGTGGCACAGATACGCAGTATTTT
>TRBV5-1|.|TRBJ2-1|.
CASSLDRLLYNEQFF
TGCGCCAGCAGCTTGGACAGGTTATTATACAATGAGCAGTTCTTC
>TRBV28|TRBD1|TRBJ1-5|many
CASTPTGHQPQHF
TGTGCCAGCACCCCGACAGGGCATCAGCCCCAGCATTTT
>TRBV10-3|TRBD1|TRBJ1-2|.
CAINERQGRNYGYTF
TGTGCCATCAATGAACGACAGGGAAGAAACTATGGCTACACCTTC
>TRBV11-2|.|TRBJ2-2|many
CASTPEWSAGELFF
TGTGCCAGCACCCCCGAGTGGTCGGCCGGGGAGCTGTTTTTT
>TRBV5-4|.|TRBJ2-1|.
CASSLGAVSYNEQFF
TGTGCCAGCAGCTTGGGGGCAGTCTCCTACAATGAGCAGTTCTTC
>TRBV5-1|.|TRBJ2-1|.
CASSTYNEQFF
TGCGCCAGCAGTACCTACAATGAGCAGTTCTTC
>TRBV9|.|TRBJ2-3|.
CASSAGGHYTDTQYF
TGTGCCAGCAGCGCGGGGGGACACTACACAGATACGCAGTATTTT
>TRBV7-6|.|TRBJ2-1|few
CASSFGTPDDEQFF
TGTGCCAGCAGCTTCGGGACTCCGGACGATGAGCAGTTCTTC
>TRBV14|.|TRBJ2-1|.
CASSHAGLLNEQFF
TGTGCCAGCAGCCACGCGGGACTCTTGAATGAGCAGTTCTTC
>TRBV20-1|TRBD1|TRBJ1-5|medium-sized
CSAAGGRDQPQHF
TGCAGTGCTGCAGGGGGGCGGGATCAGCCCCAGCATTTT
>TRBV3-1|TRBD1|TRBJ1-6|many
CASSQVAGGSNSPLHF
TGTGCCAGCAGCCAAGTTGCAGGGGGGTCAAATTCACCCCTCCACTTT
>TRBV12-3/TRBV12-4|.|TRBJ1-1|.
CASSLKRNTEAFF
TGTGCCAGCAGTTTAAAGCGGAACACTGAAGCTTTCTTT
>TRBV20-1|.|TRBJ2-5|.
CSSQFQETQYF
TGCAGCTCACAGTTCCAAGAGACCCAGTACTTC
>TRBV3-1|.|TRBJ2-7|once
CASSQQRLYEQYF
TGTGCCAGCAGCCAACAAAGACTCTACGAGCAGTACTTC
>TRBV12-3/TRBV12-4|TRBD2|TRBJ2-3|.
CASSLGLATDTQYF
TGTGCCAGCAGTTTAGGACTAGCCACAGATACGCAGTATTTT
>TRBV20-1|TRBD1|TRBJ2-7|.
CSARTQGAYEQYF
TGCAGTGCTAGAACACAGGGGGCGTACGAGCAGTACTTC
>TRBV12-3/TRBV12-4|TRBD1|TRBJ2-5|.
CASSYTGGEETQYF
TGTGCCAGCAGTTACACAGGGGGCGAGGAGACCCAGTACTTC
>TRBV4-1|.|TRBJ2-1|many
CASSRVGSYNEQFF
TGCGCCAGCAGCCGCGTAGGCTCCTACAATGAGCAGTTCTTC
>TRBV7-9|TRBD1|TRBJ2-7|once
CARETGVGGAGGEQYF
TGTGCCAGGGAGACAGGGGTTGGGGGAGCAGGCGGGGAGCAGTACTTC
>TRBV3-1|.|TRBJ1-3|few
CASSQAGGNTIYF
TGTGCCAGCAGCCAAGCAGGAGGAAACACCATATATTTT
>TRBV29-1|.|TRBJ2-7|.
CSVEQGSYEQYF
TGCAGCGTTGAGCAGGGCTCCTACGAGCAGTACTTC
>TRBV5-1|.|TRBJ2-5|many
CASSLGQGMSETQYF
TGCGCCAGCAGCTTGGGGCAGGGGATGAGTGAGACCCAGTACTTC
>TRBV6-7|.|TRBJ2-7|.
CASSYSCRTAYEQYF
TGTGCCAGCAGTTACTCGTGCAGGACGGCCTACGAGCAGTACTTC
>TRBV24-1|TRBD1|TRBJ2-7|.
CATSDLNRGFTPRGPYEQYF
TGTGCCACCAGTGACTTAAACAGGGGTTTCACCCCGAGGGGGCCTTACGAGCAGTACTTC
>TRBV7-9|.|TRBJ1-2|.
CASSSQTPGYTF
TGTGCCAGCAGCTCTCAAACCCCTGGCTACACCTTC
>TRBV19|.|TRBJ2-6|many
CASSKGLSYSGANVLTF
TGTGCCAGTAGTAAGGGACTGAGCTACTCTGGGGCCAACGTCCTGACTTTC
>TRBV7-6|.|TRBJ2-5|hyperexpanded
CASSLFPPQQQGVFPQETQYF
TGTGCCAGCAGCTTATTCCCCCCCCAACAACAGGGTGTATTTCCCCAAGAGACCCAGTACTTC
>TRBV20-1|.|TRBJ2-5|.
CSASGNPQETQYF
TGCAGTGCTAGCGGAAACCCCCAAGAGACCCAGTACTTC
>TRBV12-3/TRBV12-4|.|TRBJ1-5|medium-sized
CASSEREGQPQHF
TGTGCCAGCAGTGAGAGGGAGGGTCAGCCCCAGCATTTT
>TRBV30|.|TRBJ2-7|.
CASAGTSYEQYF
TGTGCCTCGGCAGGCACTTCCTACGAGCAGTACTTC
>TRBV7-3|TRBD2|TRBJ2-7|.
CASSRSGRNDEQYF
TGTGCCAGCAGCAGAAGCGGGAGGAACGACGAGCAGTACTTC
>TRBV7-3|.|TRBJ2-1|.
CASSLSPGNEQFF
TGTGCCAGCAGCTTATCACCGGGAAATGAGCAGTTCTTC